The next 30 T cell receptor beta chains were all read from a single sample in a study of blood T cells in healthy people across ages. Through a sample-barcoded 5' primer and a J-beta primer mix, a second PCR was run for roughly 6 to 11 cycles. TCRdb fed the 5' RACE reads into MiXCR, producing one record per CDR3 protein. The sample yields about 680,000 distinct CDR3 sequences, approximately 50% seen once. Sequences were obtained from blood. These receptors were obtained from a woman aged 55-70 years in good health.

This clonotype was seen repeatedly, ten times or more. The chain has TRBV29-1 and TRBJ1-1; D remains ambiguous. This CDR3 spans 11 amino acids. The germline V gene encodes CDR1 SQVTM and CDR2 ANQGSEA. Trimming removed 4 bases at V and 6 bases at J, with 9 bases between. As DNA, the CDR3 is TGCAGCGTTGGGGAGGCCTCTGAAGCTTTCTTT. Translation: CSVGEASEAFF.

The chain uses TRBV6-5 and TRBJ2-7; D ambiguous. V was clipped by 6 bases and J by 5 bases, with 17 bases between them. Looked up from germline, CDR1 is MNHEY and CDR2 is SVGAGI. This CDR3 is 14 amino acids long. Here the CDR3 DNA reads TGTGCCAGCAGGCCAACCTGGAGTTCGGACGAGCAGTACTTC. The encoded protein is CASRPTWSSDEQYF.

This sequence joins TRBV5-1 and TRBJ2-7; D is undetermined. Trimming cost V 7 bases and J 7 bases, with 21 bases left between them. CDR3 size: 14 residues. Per the germline V gene, CDR1 is SGHRS and CDR2 is YFSETQ. The CDR3 DNA is TGCGCCAGCGATTTGGCTCCCTCATATAATGAGCAGTACTTC. This encodes CASDLAPSYNEQYF.

V usage is TRBV29-1 and J usage is TRBJ2-7; 14 bases align to TRBD2. The length of the CDR3 is 14 residues. The V gene end was trimmed by 6 bases and the J gene end by 3 bases; junction bases not matched to a gene: 4. Germline V gene sequence: CDR1 SQVTM, CDR2 ANQGSEA. The CDR3 reads CSVRGLAGVYEQYF. In DNA form, the CDR3 reads TGCAGCGTCAGGGGACTAGCGGGGGTCTACGAGCAGTACTTC.

Only a few counts were recorded for this clonotype. This chain joins TRBV9 and TRBJ2-5; 11 bases are a match to TRBD2. Germline V gene lookup returns CDR1 SGDLS and CDR2 YYNGEE. Trimming cost V 0 bases and J 11 bases; bases outside gene matches: 9. The CDR3 loop spans 15 amino acids. CDR3 sequence: CASSVVAGGVGEQYF. CDR3 nucleotide sequence: TGTGCCAGCAGCGTAGTAGCGGGAGGGGTTGGTGAGCAGTACTTC.

The chain combines TRBV9 with TRBJ2-5, with 7 nucleotides matching TRBD2. CDR1 and CDR2 from the germline V gene are SGDLS and YYNGEE. The CDR3 covers 15 residues. Losses at the gene ends were 2 bases for V and 1 base for J; bases not matched to a gene: 5. The CDR3 sequence: CASSVLAELQETQYF. The CDR3 bases are TGTGCCAGCAGCGTCCTAGCGGAGCTCCAAGAGACCCAGTACTTC.

The V gene is TRBV7-9, the J gene TRBJ2-7; 9 positions match TRBD1. The trim removed 5 bases at V and 4 bases at J, leaving 15 bases unmatched. The CDR3 consists of 17 residues. Germline CDR1 reads SEHNR; CDR2 reads FQNEAQ (reference sequence). CDR3 sequence: CASSAPGRDRDTYEQYF. Written as DNA, the CDR3 is TGTGCCAGCAGCGCCCCCGGTCGGGACAGGGATACTTACGAGCAGTACTTC.

This clonotype was seen only a few times. The chain is built from TRBV28 and TRBJ2-7, with a weak D call TRBD1 (5 bases). The CDR3 sequence is 13 residues long. V shed 8 bases and J shed 2 bases, with 13 bases lying between them. Germline V lookup: CDR1 MDHEN, CDR2 SYDVKM. This CDR3 reads CASSRGGAYEQYF. In DNA form, the CDR3 reads TGTGCCAGCTCAAGGGGCGGAGCCTACGAGCAGTACTTC.

Only a few counts were recorded for this clonotype. The V call is TRBV20-1, the J call TRBJ2-7; 7 bases align to TRBD1. J lost 3 bases, V lost 0 bases, and 5 bases had no gene match. Germline V CDR1 and CDR2: DFQATT, SNEGSKA (reference sequence). This CDR3 has 14 amino acids. CDR3 sequence: CSARDRDRFYEQYF. For the CDR3, the DNA is TGCAGTGCTAGAGATCGGGACAGATTCTACGAGCAGTACTTC.

The chain is built from TRBV11-2 and TRBJ2-3, with 12 bases lining up with TRBD1. CDR1 SGHAT and CDR2 FQNNGV come from the germline V gene. V was clipped by 4 bases and J by 6 bases; unmatched bases: 5. CDR3 length: 15 amino acids. The CDR3 spells CASSYGTGGADTQYF. The CDR3 DNA is TGTGCCAGCAGCTACGGGACAGGGGGCGCGGATACGCAGTATTTT.

This clonotype occurred once. One junction end does not reproduce the germline sequence, and a read error may be involved. This chain's CDR3 is CASSLVGSKQPQHF. The DNA of the CDR3 is TGTGCCAGCAGTTTAGTGGGAAGCAAGCAGCCCCAGCATTTT. The chain has TRBV12-3 or TRBV12-4 and TRBJ1-5; the D is unclear. The CDR3 totals 14 residues.

In its sample, this clonotype was seen a few times. The chain couples TRBV4-3 to TRBJ2-6; 8 bases fit TRBD1. This CDR3 is 16 amino acids long. The V and J ends lost 2 bases and 2 bases, in that order; junction bases with no gene match: 2. Germline loops: CDR1 LGHNA, CDR2 YSLEER. The CDR3 DNA follows: TGCGCCAGCAGCCAAACGACAGGGGCTGGGGCCAACGTCCTGACTTTC. Amino acids: CASSQTTGAGANVLTF.

The chain is built from TRBV7-3 and TRBJ1-2, with D maybe TRBD1 (5 bases). Germline CDR1 is SGHTA and CDR2 is FQGTGA. The CDR3 is made up of 15 amino acids. V was trimmed by 3 bases and J by 7 bases, leaving 18 bases between them. For the CDR3, the DNA is TGTGCCAGCAGCTTGGGGACCGGTTCTTATTCTGGCTACACCTTC. This translates into CASSLGTGSYSGYTF.

This clonotype was counted only a few times. The V gene is TRBV7-4, the J gene TRBJ1-2, with TRBD1 as a possible D gene (5 bases). V shed 5 bases and J shed 11 bases, with 21 bases lying between them. Germline assignment: CDR1 SGHVT and CDR2 SQSDAQ. The CDR3 has 14 amino acids. The CDR3 bases are TGTGCCAGCAGCCCCAAAGTTTCGGACACCAGATACACCTTC. Its translation: CASSPKVSDTRYTF.

This chain uses TRBV29-1 with TRBJ1-4; possible D gene TRBD1, 5 bases. Germline V CDR1 and CDR2: SQVTM, ANQGSEA. The CDR3 consists of 12 residues. V dropped 4 bases and J dropped 5 bases, with 8 bases sitting between them. The DNA of the CDR3 is TGCAGCGTTGGCAGGGTAAATGAAAAACTGTTTTTT. Amino acid sequence: CSVGRVNEKLFF.

The chain links TRBV9 to TRBJ2-7, with D uncertain. The CDR3 consists of 14 residues. Germline V gene data show CDR1 as SGDLS and CDR2 as YYNGEE. Trimming took 0 bases from V and 0 from J, leaving 7 bases between them. Written as DNA, the CDR3 is TGTGCCAGCAGCGTAGGACACCGCTCCTACGAGCAGTACTTC. Its translation: CASSVGHRSYEQYF.

This rearrangement joins TRBV20-1 to TRBJ2-1; TRBD2 matches at 11 bases. The J segment lost 10 bases and the V segment lost 6 bases, leaving 14 bases of the junction unmatched. The germline CDR1 and CDR2 sequences are DFQATT and SNEGSKA (reference sequence). The CDR3 contains 15 residues. The CDR3 sequence: CSASQLAGELTEQFF. The CDR3 DNA sequence: TGCAGTGCATCCCAACTAGCGGGAGAATTGACGGAGCAGTTCTTC.

This sequence joins TRBV7-6 and TRBJ2-5, with 11 nucleotides matching TRBD2. CDR3 length: 16 amino acids. The germline gives CDR1 SGHVS, CDR2 FNYEAQ. With V trimmed by 4 bases and J by 11 bases, 15 bases remained unmatched. The CDR3 DNA reads TGTGCCAGCAGCTCGTTACTAGCGGGAGTCGGGAATGAGCAGTACTTC. Its translation: CASSSLLAGVGNEQYF.

The gene calls are TRBV5-1 and TRBJ2-3; TRBD2 agrees at 7 bases. Trimming cost V 7 bases and J 4 bases; bases outside gene matches: 9. In germline, CDR1 is SGHRS, CDR2 YFSETQ. The CDR3 has 14 amino acids. DNA for the CDR3: TGCGCCAGCGTAGACCGAGCGGGACCAGATACGCAGTATTTT. This sequence encodes CASVDRAGPDTQYF.

This rearrangement joins TRBV28 to TRBJ2-7; 9 bases are a match to TRBD2. The CDR3 has 15 amino acids. Unmatched junction bases numbered 7, after V lost 2 bases and J lost 5 bases. Germline CDR1 reads MDHEN; CDR2 reads SYDVKM. CDR3 protein: CASSLAGGPVNEQYF. DNA for the CDR3: TGTGCCAGCAGTTTAGCGGGAGGGCCGGTCAACGAGCAGTACTTC.

This rearrangement joins TRBV12-3 or TRBV12-4 to TRBJ1-2; D call uncertain. The CDR3 runs 13 residues. The germline V and J ends were trimmed by 2 bases and 6 bases, with 10 bases remaining between them. The CDR3 is CASSLFDGDGYTF. As DNA, the CDR3 is TGTGCCAGCAGTTTATTCGATGGGGATGGCTACACCTTC.

The chain carries TRBV10-3 and TRBJ2-1, with TRBD2 matching 13 bases. This CDR3 is built from 16 residues. Germline CDR1 reads ENHRY; CDR2 reads SYGVKD. V lost 4 bases, J lost 4 bases, and 4 bases stayed unmatched. The CDR3 DNA follows: TGTGCCATCAGTGGAAGACTAGCGGGAGGTTACAATGAGCAGTTCTTC. It yields the protein CAISGRLAGGYNEQFF.

This clonotype was recorded a few times. The J gene is TRBJ2-1, the V gene TRBV9, with D unresolved. The CDR3 has 13 residues. The germline gives CDR1 SGDLS, CDR2 YYNGEE. V gave up 3 bases and J gave up 4 bases, with 8 bases separating them. The CDR3: CASSGQPYNEQFF. The CDR3, as DNA: TGTGCCAGCAGCGGCCAACCTTACAATGAGCAGTTCTTC.

The chain recombines TRBV20-1 with TRBJ1-6, with D unresolved. CDR3 size: 13 residues. V shed 4 bases and J shed 7 bases, with 11 bases lying between them. CDR1 and CDR2 from the germline V gene are DFQATT and SNEGSKA (reference sequence). CDR3 sequence reads: CSAISGVNSPLHF. The CDR3 DNA sequence: TGCAGTGCTATCAGCGGGGTCAATTCACCCCTCCACTTT.

The chain combines TRBV15 with TRBJ2-1, with TRBD1 identical over 11 bases. The CDR3 has 18 residues. The trim removed 1 base at V and 2 bases at J, leaving 7 bases unmatched. The germline V gene has CDR1 LNHNV and CDR2 YYDKDF (reference sequence). The CDR3 sequence is CATSRADRGRRTYNEQFF. The CDR3 nucleotides read TGTGCCACCAGCAGAGCGGACAGGGGGCGTCGGACCTACAATGAGCAGTTCTTC.

Comments on this clonotype: A junction end diverges from the germline sequence, so it may reflect a read error. The J gene is TRBJ2-5, the V gene TRBV4-2; possible D gene TRBD2, 6 bases. The germline CDR1 and CDR2 sequences are LGHNA and YNFKEQ. The CDR3 totals 17 residues. Here the CDR3 reads CASSQVGLEGQLETRYF. CDR3 in DNA: TGTGCCAGCAGCCAAGTTGGGTTGGAGGGGCAATTAGAGACCCGGTACTTC.

The chain uses TRBV3-1 and TRBJ2-7; unclear D gene. This CDR3 spans 15 amino acids. Germline CDR1 and CDR2: LGHDT and YNNKEL (reference sequence). V was clipped by 0 bases and J by 3 bases, with 12 bases between them. CDR3 bases: TGTGCCAGCAGCCAAGAGGGGAATTTGGTCTACGAGCAGTACTTC. Amino acid sequence: CASSQEGNLVYEQYF.

The chain uses TRBV12-3 or TRBV12-4 and TRBJ2-5; D unresolved. The J call is in doubt because the DNA end fits TRBJ2-7 better. The length of the CDR3 is 14 residues. The CDR3: CASSLSLTTYEQYF. CDR3 nucleotide sequence: TGTGCCAGCAGTTTAAGCCTCACTACCTACGAGCAGTACTTC.

The chain has TRBV6-5 and TRBJ2-7, with D maybe TRBD2 (7 bases). The CDR3 is 16 residues long. V was trimmed by 4 bases and J by 3 bases, leaving 19 bases between them. Germline V lookup: CDR1 MNHEY, CDR2 SVGAGI. CDR3 in amino acids: CASSSPRGQRGYEQYF. CDR3 sequence (DNA): TGTGCCAGCAGTTCCCCCCGGGGGCAGCGGGGCTACGAGCAGTACTTC.

The J gene is TRBJ2-5, the V gene TRBV4-3; D is possibly TRBD1 (6 bases). CDR1 is LGHNA and CDR2 is YSLEER in the germline V gene. This CDR3 region has 15 residues. The ends were cut back, 3 bases at V and 3 bases at J, with 14 bases in the middle. The CDR3 sequence: CASSHGKNREETQYF. The DNA for the CDR3 is TGCGCCAGCAGCCATGGGAAGAACAGGGAAGAGACCCAGTACTTC.